This T cell receptor (beta chain) is from a study of blood T cell repertoires in COVID-19. In terms of age and location, participants ranged from roughly 18 to 100 years and lived in about 25 US areas. Clinical histories supplied by participants themselves formed the basis of cohort assignment. Recovered status applied to Cohort 3 donors who had two consecutive negative PCRs. It also applied to those with clearance or with symptom resolution. The CDR3 spans 12 residues. V lost 2 bases and J 5 bases, leaving 6 bases between the germline ends. Clones were sequenced by immunoSEQ multiplex PCR, and TCRdb holds only the in-frame ones, with some missing. The table lists roughly 300,000 clones, about 92% of them singletons.

This sequence originates from a woman aged 25 to 39 who had recovered from COVID-19. This chain joins TRBV12-3 or TRBV12-4 and TRBJ1-2, with D unclear. Sequenced material: PBMCs or T cells enriched from blood (not recorded which). CDR3 DNA sequence: TGTGCCAGCAGTTTACCGGGGTATGGCTACACCTTC. Translating gives CASSLPGYGYTF.